This T cell receptor beta chain was recovered during a study of blood T cell repertoires in COVID-19 (dated by TCRdb to the early 2020s). Background for the entire study: The collaborator samples originated in the United States, Italy and Spain and spanned the acute and convalescent phases of COVID-19. Where HLA class I and class II types were available, the types were taken from metadata supplied by the sample provider, not from assay-based typing. Samples came from the ongoing ImmuneRACE study (first 160 participants) plus 1,254 subjects from 6 global collaborators. The prospective study material was composed of cDNA or gDNA derived from T cells, B-cell-depleted T cells, or PBMCs. Subjects who had been exposed to COVID-19, were actively infected with it, or had recovered from it provided the deeply sampled blood TCRbeta repertoires that made up the dataset. Nearly every sample came with metadata listing a de-identified subject ID, COVID-19 status, age in years and sex. The repertoires were made available in a free public database intended to serve as a resource for research on the immune response to SARS-CoV-2. What the study reported, not specific to this receptor: Clinical and demographic metadata were provided uncurated, with the amount varying by source and participant.

With regard to this clone: No antigen is known for it. No qualities accompany the bases; no much larger clone lies one base away.

The immunoSEQ Assay, a bias-controlled multiplex PCR, was used to amplify TCRbeta CDR3 regions from genomic DNA. The source study handled its data this way. Within the assay, amplification of reference gene primers was used to estimate how many nucleated cells each sample contained. Sequence reads were collapsed and filtered to measure the absolute abundance of every unique TCRbeta CDR3 rearrangement. For each sample, productive Simpson clonality was calculated by taking the square root of Simpson's diversity index across productive rearrangements. In TCRdb, the immuneACCESS table is reduced to in-frame sequences with V and J assigned. These tables do not hold every clone; where another copy was compared, an unresolved V gene accounts for under half, and the others remain unexplained. The DNA was the basis for D and trimming; V, J and clone size are from that table. The sample contains tens of thousands of clones, 88% of them found a single time. The ten largest account for 3% to 4.5% of the sample.

Whole blood was collected in K2EDTA tubes by collaborating institutions according to the institutions' own protocols. For TCRbeta analysis, collaborators shipped samples as frozen whole blood, isolated PBMCs, or DNA extracted from either of those sample types. The sequence was collected from a human donor in a cohort sampled during active COVID-19. Material: peripheral blood.

This receptor has the CDR3 CASSPAGNSPLHF. The sequenced DNA: TGTGCCAGCTCACCCGCGGGAAATTCACCCCTCCACTTT. The rearranged chain carries TRBV18 and TRBJ1-6; the D gene cannot be named for sure. The cysteine opens and the phenylalanine closes a CDR3 of 13 amino acids. Here the CDR3 DNA is all that survives: 39 bases in frame from base 1. The V end loses 3 bases and the J end loses 7 bases, and a stretch of 7 bases separates them. The germline V gene gives CDR1 as KGHSH and CDR2 as LQKENI. Outside the CDR3, residues come from the reference TRBV18 and TRBJ1-6 proteins, so the full variable domain is: NAGVMQNPRHLVRRRGQEARLRCSPMKGHSHVYWYRQLPEEGLKFMVYLQKENIIDESGMPKERFSAEFPKEGPSILRIQQVVRGDSAAYFCASSPAGNSPLHFGNGTRLTVT.